The clone carrying this T cell receptor (beta chain) was found once. CDR1 SGHNT and CDR2 YYREEE come from the germline V gene (reference sequence). Trimming removed 0 bases from V and 8 bases from J, with 14 bases in between. CDR3 length: 14 amino acids. This sample is drawn from a study of OX40 agonist ivuxolimab in advanced cancers. The data were produced by immunoSEQ multiplex PCR, yet TCRdb's version contains in-frame clones alone and is incomplete. The sample shows about 84,000 clones, nearly 90% of them seen only once. The clonotype originates from an adult with an advanced solid tumor such as melanoma, head and neck, liver or kidney cancer. Source: CD4+ or CD8+ T cells sorted from blood, taken in a trial of the OX40 agonist ivuxolimab. V gene TRBV5-4 combines with J gene TRBJ1-1; the D is unclear. The CDR3 DNA is TGTGCCAGCAGCTTGGCCGACCCAGATGCGGAAGCTTTCTTT. It specifies CASSLADPDAEAFF.